What follows is one T cell receptor beta chain and its context. This entry comes from a study of PD-L1 blockade in urothelial cancer. At the level of the study: Patients previously received 0 to 3 chemotherapy regimens. Peripheral blood specimens exhibited a median yield of about 150,000 T cells. Analyzed time points were 3 weeks (second dose) and 6 weeks after therapy began.

Produced via immunoSEQ multiplex PCR; TCRdb's table is partial and in-frame only. The sample lists about 84,000 clones; roughly 82% were seen once. The CDR3 consists of 18 residues. Trimming removed 2 bases from V and 3 bases from J, with 22 bases in between. Germline V gene sequence: CDR1 KGHSH, CDR2 LQKENI. Sampling of each patient yielded between 1 and 8 specimens, collected pretreatment and on-treatment. Sequencing used PBMCs, obtained around atezolizumab (anti-PD-L1) treatment. This sequence joins TRBV18 and TRBJ1-2, with TRBD1 as a possible D gene (6 bases). The clonotype originates from a man aged 65 to 85 with urothelial cancer. CDR3 region: CASSPSRNLGAGDYGYTF. CDR3 DNA sequence: TGTGCCAGCTCACCATCCCGCAATTTGGGGGCCGGGGACTATGGCTACACCTTC.